This T cell receptor (beta chain) derives from a study of T cells in Graves' hyperthyroidism and ophthalmopathy. Germline assignment: CDR1 SGHRS and CDR2 YFSETQ. The length of the CDR3 is 13 residues. V was shortened by 7 bases and J by 4 bases, with 14 bases between the two germline ends. Study findings and constraints: The blood repertoire included most of the expanded thyroid clonotypes above 0.001. Ophthalmopathy was distinguished from stable hyperthyroidism by 13 V-J signatures. The model predicted ophthalmopathy a median roughly six months before onset.

This clonotype was recorded many times. What it recognizes is unknown. The investigators amplified TCR beta CDR3 regions from RNA transcripts. HTBI primers drove first-round RT-PCR of the TCR CDR3. TCRdb called the multiplex PCR reads again in MiXCR, with one record for every CDR3 protein. The data contain roughly 500,000 distinct CDR3 sequences, about 46% of them singletons. The sequence derives from an adult woman with Graves' disease, either hyperthyroidism or ophthalmopathy (not recorded which). The chain combines TRBV5-1 with TRBJ1-1, with a tentative D call TRBD1 (5 bases). The sequencing input was peripheral blood or thyroid tissue (not recorded which). The CDR3 DNA reads as TGCGCCAGCGAAGACAGCGGGGCCACTGAAGCTTTCTTT. This sequence encodes CASEDSGATEAFF.